This T cell receptor (beta chain) was recovered during a study of shared clonotypes between healthy human individuals. Study results and caveats: Sharing across several donors was seen in approximately 5.2% of naive CD4 clonotypes.

Measured with immunoSEQ multiplex PCR; TCRdb has only the in-frame clones, and not every one. This sample has about 870,000 clones, with 80% to 95% found just once. Germline V gene data show CDR1 as MNHNS and CDR2 as SASEGT. This CDR3 has 15 residues. Trimming cost V 2 bases and J 4 bases, with 15 bases left between them. Naive CD8 populations comprised CD45RO-negative cells positively selected for CCR7, excluding terminally differentiated effector memory CD45RA+ cells. Details on this clone: Its target is unknown.

This chain links TRBV6-1 with TRBJ2-7; weak D call: TRBD2 (5 bases). Source material: naive CD8+ T cells sorted from blood. This clonotype was sampled from a man aged 25 to 40 in good health. This CDR3 reads CASSEYQAEFYEQYF. The CDR3 nucleotides are TGTGCCAGCAGTGAATATCAAGCGGAGTTTTACGAGCAGTACTTC.